The next 3 T cell receptor beta chains were all read from a single sample in a study. Treg sorting used a CD4+CD25+CD127-/low gate. TCRdb ran MiXCR on the 5' RACE reads and lists one entry per CDR3 protein. The sample lists some 44,000 distinct CDR3 sequences; less than 25% were seen once. Sequenced material: Tregs sorted from blood. All receptors come from a female donor with breast cancer.

This clonotype was recorded a few times. This chain uses TRBV30 with TRBJ1-5; a weak D match, TRBD1 (6 bases). Germline V gene sequence: CDR1 GTSNPN, CDR2 SVGIG (reference sequence). CDR3 length equals 15 residues. V gave up 0 bases and J gave up 0 bases, with 9 bases separating them. Here the CDR3 DNA reads TGTGCCTGGAGTGTACGGGGGGCTAGCAATCAGCCCCAGCATTTT. Translated, it gives CAWSVRGASNQPQHF.

In its sample, this clonotype was seen many times. CDR3 amino acids: CASSVSSNNYGYTF. Written as DNA, the CDR3 is TGTGCCAGCAGCGTATCTTCTAATAACTATGGCTACACCTTC. This sequence joins TRBV9 and TRBJ1-2; D is uncertain. CDR3 length: 14 residues. Germline loops: CDR1 SGDLS, CDR2 YYNGEE. V was shortened by 1 base and J by 1 base, with 8 bases between the two germline ends.

This clonotype was observed at least ten times. CDR3 bases: TGTGCCAGCAGCGTACCCGGGACGGTCAATGAGCAGTTCTTC. This translates into CASSVPGTVNEQFF. The chain links TRBV9 to TRBJ2-1; D might be TRBD1 or TRBD2, each matching 5 bases. The CDR3 length is 14 residues. Germline V gene data show CDR1 as SGDLS and CDR2 as YYNGEE. Trimming shortened V by 1 base and J by 6 bases, and 11 bases separated the two germline ends.